One sample yielded the 25 T cell receptor beta chains listed below, sequenced in a study of cytomegalovirus exposure and HLA in healthy donors. TCRdb's table, derived via immunoSEQ multiplex PCR, lists solely in-frame clones and lacks some. The sample has hundreds of thousands of clones, about 88% seen once. Sequenced material: PBMCs. The receptors stem from a man between 18 and 35 years old in good health and CMV-seropositive.

The chain carries TRBV5-6 and TRBJ1-1; D is ambiguous. V lost 3 bases and J 1 base, leaving 13 bases between the germline ends. The CDR3 is made up of 15 amino acids. The V gene's germline CDR1 is SGHDT and CDR2 YYEEEE. In DNA form, the CDR3 reads TGTGCCAGCAGCTCAAGTTTAGGTGGGAACACTGAAGCTTTCTTT. Its protein is CASSSSLGGNTEAFF. The entire variable domain, with the rest obtained from reference TRBV5-6 and TRBJ1-1, is as follows: DAGVTQSPTHLIKTRGQQVTLRCSPKSGHDTVSWYQQALGQGPQFIFQYYEEEERQRGNFPDRFSGHQFPNYSSELNVNALLLGDSALYLCASSSSLGGNTEAFFGQGTRLTVV.

This clone was picked up a small number of times. The chain employs TRBV4-2 and TRBJ1-2; no firm D call. Trimming removed 0 bases at V and 2 bases at J, with 7 bases between. The CDR3 loop spans 14 amino acids. CDR1 LGHNA and CDR2 YNFKEQ come from the germline V gene. The CDR3 region is CASSQDSGNYGYTF. Here the CDR3 DNA reads TGTGCCAGCAGCCAAGATTCCGGGAACTATGGCTACACCTTC.

This chain connects TRBV4-1 to TRBJ1-1; D not certain. CDR1 and CDR2 (germline): MGHRA, YSYEKL. This CDR3 is built from 15 residues. The V end was cut by 4 bases, the J end by 4 bases, with 16 bases between. CDR3 nucleotide sequence: TGCGCCAGCAGCCCTCCCCCGGGGTTGAGCACTGAAGCTTTCTTT. Translating gives CASSPPPGLSTEAFF.

V and J are TRBV27 and TRBJ2-7; D perhaps matches TRBD2 (5 bases). The length of the CDR3 is 14 residues. V was trimmed by 1 base and J by 0 bases, leaving 7 bases between them. From germline, CDR1 is MNHEY and CDR2 SMNVEV (reference sequence). The CDR3 bases are TGTGCCAGCAGTTTATTCGGGAACTCCTACGAGCAGTACTTC. Amino acids: CASSLFGNSYEQYF.

The gene calls are TRBV7-9 and TRBJ1-1; no clear D gene. Trimming pared 8 bases from V and 4 bases from J, leaving 14 bases between. The CDR3 loop spans 13 amino acids. Germline CDR1 is SEHNR and CDR2 is FQNEAQ (reference sequence). The CDR3 region has the DNA TGTGCCAGCGGCCCCCCAGGCGGCACTGAAGCTTTCTTT. It is translated as CASGPPGGTEAFF.

This clone showed up just once. CDR3 residues: CASSRDGYNQPQHF. The CDR3 DNA sequence: TGTGCCAGCAGCCGAGACGGATACAATCAGCCCCAGCATTTT. The chain joins TRBV7-2 to TRBJ1-5; no clear D. CDR1 SGHTA and CDR2 FQGNSA come from the germline V gene. This CDR3 has 14 residues. The V end was cut by 5 bases, the J end by 3 bases, with 11 bases between.

The chain has TRBV5-6 and TRBJ1-2, with D perhaps matching TRBD1 (6 bases). The CDR3 covers 17 residues. Germline CDR1 and CDR2: SGHDT and YYEEEE. Trimming stripped 4 bases from V and 3 bases from J, with 22 bases between. CDR3 loop: CASSPTYMGGRDYGYTF. CDR3 nucleotides: TGTGCCAGCAGCCCAACATACATGGGGGGCAGGGACTATGGCTACACCTTC. Together with reference TRBV5-6 and TRBJ1-2, the CDR3 gives the full variable domain: DAGVTQSPTHLIKTRGQQVTLRCSPKSGHDTVSWYQQALGQGPQFIFQYYEEEERQRGNFPDRFSGHQFPNYSSELNVNALLLGDSALYLCASSPTYMGGRDYGYTFGSGTRLTVV.

The chain couples TRBV19 to TRBJ2-7; possibly TRBD2 for D (5 bases). CDR3 length equals 14 residues. The germline V and J ends were trimmed by 5 bases and 4 bases, with 15 bases remaining between them. From germline, CDR1 is LNHDA and CDR2 SQIVND (reference sequence). CDR3 DNA sequence: TGTGCCAGTAGTCGAGGAGGTCCACTTTACGAGCAGTACTTC. Its translation: CASSRGGPLYEQYF.

The chain employs TRBV27 and TRBJ2-7; D is possibly TRBD1 (5 bases). Germline CDR1 and CDR2: MNHEY and SMNVEV (reference sequence). V was cut by 4 bases and J by 1 base, with 5 bases left in between. This CDR3 contains 12 residues. CDR3 sequence: CASSSGSYEQYF. For the CDR3, the DNA is TGTGCCAGCAGTTCAGGGTCCTACGAGCAGTACTTC.

The chain combines TRBV14 with TRBJ1-2; maybe TRBD1 (5 bases). From germline, CDR1 is SGHDN and CDR2 FVKESK. The CDR3 runs 15 residues. Trimming took 4 bases from V and 3 from J, leaving 15 bases between them. DNA of the CDR3: TGTGCCAGCAGCCCGCAGGGCGTACGTCACTATGGCTACACCTTC. Translating it yields CASSPQGVRHYGYTF.

Only one count was recorded for this clone. V gene TRBV18 combines with J gene TRBJ1-2; 8 bases are a match to TRBD1. Unmatched junction bases numbered 11, after V lost 3 bases and J lost 8 bases. The germline V gene encodes CDR1 KGHSH and CDR2 LQKENI. This CDR3 has 15 amino acids. The CDR3 DNA reads TGTGCCAGCTCACCCTCCGGACAGGGAGTTTGGGGCTACACCTTC. Encoded protein: CASSPSGQGVWGYTF.

J is TRBJ1-1 and V is TRBV6-5, with D unresolved. The CDR3 is 14 residues long. CDR1 is MNHEY, CDR2 SVGAGI, per germline. Trimming stripped 0 bases from V and 4 bases from J, with 9 bases between. The CDR3 DNA follows: TGTGCCAGCAGTTACTCCGGGGAAGCCACTGAAGCTTTCTTT. It codes for CASSYSGEATEAFF.

The chain combines TRBV2 with TRBJ2-1, with D maybe TRBD2 (5 bases). Germline loops: CDR1 SNHLY, CDR2 FYNNEI. V was cut by 4 bases and J by 5 bases, with 12 bases left in between. The CDR3 extends over 14 amino acids. The CDR3 sequence is CASSAEVGDNEQFF. Here the CDR3 DNA reads TGTGCCAGCAGTGCTGAGGTCGGGGACAATGAGCAGTTCTTC.

V gene TRBV7-9 combines with J gene TRBJ2-7; 9 nucleotides line up with TRBD1. The junction had 4 bases not matched to a gene; V was cut back by 10 bases and J by 0 bases. Germline V CDR1 and CDR2: SEHNR, FQNEAQ (reference sequence). CDR3 length: 13 residues. The CDR3 protein is CATADRGSYEQYF. DNA of the CDR3: TGTGCCACCGCGGACAGGGGCTCCTACGAGCAGTACTTC.

The V and J genes are TRBV28 and TRBJ2-1; D is possibly TRBD1 or TRBD2 (6 bases each). Germline lookup yields CDR1 MDHEN and CDR2 SYDVKM. Trimming took off 8 bases at V and 8 bases at J, with 13 bases between the two ends. The CDR3 totals 12 residues. CDR3 sequence: CASRGQRYEQFF. CDR3 DNA: TGTGCCAGCCGGGGGCAGCGCTATGAGCAGTTCTTC.

This chain links TRBV13 with TRBJ2-1; 10 bases agree with TRBD2. V lost 3 bases and J lost 8; bases outside the gene matches: 7. Germline assignment: CDR1 PRHDT and CDR2 FYEKMQ (reference sequence). CDR3 length: 15 residues. The CDR3 sequence is CASSFLAGEGHEQFF. CDR3 nucleotide sequence: TGTGCCAGCAGCTTCCTAGCGGGAGAGGGACATGAGCAGTTCTTC. The full variable domain, completed using reference TRBV13 and TRBJ2-1, is AAGVIQSPRHLIKEKRETATLKCYPIPRHDTVYWYQQGPGQDPQFLISFYEKMQSDKGSIPDRFSAQQFSDYHSELNMSSLELGDSALYFCASSFLAGEGHEQFFGPGTRLTVL.

The chain combines TRBV6-1 with TRBJ1-1; maybe TRBD1 (5 bases). V gave up 8 bases and J gave up 0 bases, with 10 bases separating them. There are 13 residues in the CDR3. The germline V gene has CDR1 MNHNS and CDR2 SASEGT. The chain's CDR3 is CASAGLLNTEAFF. The CDR3 region has the DNA TGTGCCAGCGCGGGACTTCTGAACACTGAAGCTTTCTTT.

A single count supports this clone. This chain connects TRBV6-4 to TRBJ2-3; TRBD1 might be the D (6 bases). Trimming pared 7 bases from V and 2 bases from J, leaving 13 bases between. Germline V gene lookup returns CDR1 MRHNA and CDR2 SNTAGT. The CDR3 loop spans 14 amino acids. CDR3 bases: TGTGCCAGCAAGAACACAGGGAACACAGATACGCAGTATTTT. It specifies CASKNTGNTDTQYF.

This chain connects TRBV29-1 to TRBJ2-1, with a weak D call TRBD2 (6 bases). V shed 1 base and J shed 1 base, with 14 bases lying between them. This CDR3 has 16 residues. The germline gives CDR1 SQVTM, CDR2 ANQGSEA. CDR3 sequence (DNA): TGCAGCGTTGAAGTCGGTGGCGGGGAATCCTACAATGAGCAGTTCTTC. Translated, it gives CSVEVGGGESYNEQFF.

The chain is built from TRBV10-3 and TRBJ2-5; D is possibly TRBD1 (5 bases). CDR1 and CDR2 from the germline V gene are ENHRY and SYGVKD. The CDR3 is made up of 13 amino acids. With 4 bases removed from V and 3 bases from J, the gap between germline ends came to 9 bases. In DNA, the CDR3 is TGTGCCATCAGTGCGACAGCGAAAGAGACCCAGTACTTC. Translated, it gives CAISATAKETQYF.

This chain links TRBV6-1 with TRBJ1-5; 7 nucleotides line up with TRBD1. The CDR3 length is 13 residues. CDR1 is MNHNS and CDR2 is SASEGT in the germline V gene. J lost 3 bases, V lost 7 bases, and 3 bases had no gene match. CDR3 nucleotide sequence: TGTGCCAGCACCGGACAGGACAATCAGCCCCAGCATTTT. Its protein is CASTGQDNQPQHF.

This sequence joins TRBV28 and TRBJ2-7, with D perhaps matching TRBD1 or TRBD2 (6 bases each). CDR3 length: 16 residues. V lost 6 bases, J lost 3 bases, and 21 bases lay in between. Per the germline V gene, CDR1 is MDHEN and CDR2 is SYDVKM. CDR3 in DNA: TGTGCCAGCAGGGCCGGGGACTCGGGGGCTATCTACGAGCAGTACTTC. This codes for CASRAGDSGAIYEQYF.

This rearrangement joins TRBV4-2 to TRBJ1-5; unclear D gene. The germline V gene encodes CDR1 LGHNA and CDR2 YNFKEQ. Trimming stripped 1 base from V and 3 bases from J, with 19 bases between. The CDR3 loop spans 18 amino acids. The CDR3 spells CASSQALSSGVDNQPQHF. The CDR3 DNA reads as TGTGCCAGCAGCCAAGCCCTCTCTAGCGGGGTAGACAATCAGCCCCAGCATTTT.

The chain uses TRBV2 and TRBJ2-5, with TRBD1 identical over 11 bases. The germline V gene encodes CDR1 SNHLY and CDR2 FYNNEI. The V and J ends lost 5 bases and 5 bases, in that order; junction bases with no gene match: 4. This CDR3 is built from 14 residues. The CDR3, as DNA: TGTGCCAGCAGTTGGACAGGGGGCGGGGAGACCCAGTACTTC. As protein: CASSWTGGGETQYF.

The genes are TRBV28 and TRBJ2-1, with 11 bases matching TRBD2. The CDR3 is 17 residues long. The junction had 15 bases not matched to a gene; V was cut back by 6 bases and J by 8 bases. Germline V gives CDR1 MDHEN, CDR2 SYDVKM. CDR3 region: CASSSLGLAVDGYEQFF. CDR3 DNA sequence: TGTGCCAGCAGCTCCTTGGGACTAGCGGTCGACGGCTATGAGCAGTTCTTC. Complete variable domain (other parts from reference TRBV28 and TRBJ2-1): DVKVTQSSRYLVKRTGEKVFLECVQDMDHENMFWYRQDPGLGLRLIYFSYDVKMKEKGDIPEGYSVSREKKERFSLILESASTNQTSMYLCASSSLGLAVDGYEQFFGPGTRLTVL.